This TCR beta chain stems from a study of blood T cells in healthy people across ages. Each donor supplied approximately 10 milliliters of peripheral blood. Total RNA was extracted at no less than 5.5 micrograms per sample. Comment on this clonotype: Its antigen remains unknown. Germline is not matched at one junction end, which may reflect a read error.

The authors ran a second PCR of about 6 to 11 cycles using a sample-barcoded 5' primer and a J-beta primer mix. Sequencing of every sample gave 2.5 million or more CDR3-containing paired-end reads. TCRdb reprocessed the 5' RACE reads with MiXCR, giving one entry per CDR3 protein. Of 800,000 to 1,000,000 distinct CDR3 sequences listed, under 50% are singletons. Whole-study results and caveats: Greater diversity and more naive CD4+ cells were seen in long-lived donors than in aged donors.

The CDR3 consists of 12 residues. Germline CDR1 is MNHEY and CDR2 is SMNVEV (reference sequence). The clonotype comes from a man aged 25 to 40 in good health. Sequencing used blood. V usage is TRBV27 and J usage is TRBJ2-3; D remains unclear. This CDR3 reads CACRSAADTQYF. Here the CDR3 DNA reads TGTGCCTGCAGGTCCGCGGCAGATACGCAGTATTTT.